This entry is about one T cell receptor beta chain. Antigen: not known. The sample originates from a study of cytomegalovirus exposure and HLA in healthy donors. General study findings and limits: Rarity held for most TCR sequences, but there were some public TCRs that occurred in many donors.

Profiling relied on immunoSEQ multiplex PCR, and the TCRdb table lists in-frame clones only, not all of them. Of 99,000 or so clones in the sample, 85% to 90% were seen once. Germline values: CDR1 LNHDA, CDR2 SQIVND (reference sequence). Trimming removed 5 bases from V and 4 bases from J; junction bases left unmatched: 7. The CDR3 length is 15 residues. The receptor comes from a woman aged 18 to 35 in good health and CMV-seropositive. V and J are TRBV19 and TRBJ2-2, with 7 bases matching TRBD2. The sample consisted of PBMCs. In DNA form, the CDR3 reads TGTGCCAGTAGTGACCGGGGACTATCCACCGGGGAGCTGTTTTTT. As protein: CASSDRGLSTGELFF.